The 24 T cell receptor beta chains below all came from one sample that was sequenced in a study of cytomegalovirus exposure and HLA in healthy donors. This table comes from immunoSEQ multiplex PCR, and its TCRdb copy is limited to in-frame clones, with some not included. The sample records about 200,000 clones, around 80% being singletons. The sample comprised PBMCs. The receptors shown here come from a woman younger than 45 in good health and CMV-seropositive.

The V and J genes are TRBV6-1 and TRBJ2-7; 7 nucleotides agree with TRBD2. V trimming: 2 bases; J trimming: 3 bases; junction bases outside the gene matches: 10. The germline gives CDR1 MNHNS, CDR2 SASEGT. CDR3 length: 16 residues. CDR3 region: CASSERGEIGIYEQYF. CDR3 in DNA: TGTGCCAGCAGTGAACGGGGGGAAATAGGGATCTACGAGCAGTACTTC.

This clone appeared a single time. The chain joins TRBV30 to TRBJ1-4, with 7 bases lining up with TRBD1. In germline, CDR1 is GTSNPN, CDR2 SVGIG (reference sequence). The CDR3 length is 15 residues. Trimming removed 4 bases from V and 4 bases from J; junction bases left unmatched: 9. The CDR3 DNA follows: TGTGCCTGGAACAGGGACAGACTGAATAATGAAAAACTGTTTTTT. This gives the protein CAWNRDRLNNEKLFF. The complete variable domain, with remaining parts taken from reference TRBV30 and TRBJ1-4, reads SQTIHQWPATLVQPVGSPLSLECTVEGTSNPNLYWYRQAAGRGLQLLFYSVGIGQISSEVPQNLSASRPQDRQFILSSKKLLLSDSGFYLCAWNRDRLNNEKLFFGSGTQLSVL.

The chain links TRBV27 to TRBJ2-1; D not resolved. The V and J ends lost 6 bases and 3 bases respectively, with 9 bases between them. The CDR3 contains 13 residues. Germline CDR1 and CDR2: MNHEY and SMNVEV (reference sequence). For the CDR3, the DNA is TGTGCCAGCAGGAGGTCTAGCTACAATGAGCAGTTCTTC. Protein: CASRRSSYNEQFF.

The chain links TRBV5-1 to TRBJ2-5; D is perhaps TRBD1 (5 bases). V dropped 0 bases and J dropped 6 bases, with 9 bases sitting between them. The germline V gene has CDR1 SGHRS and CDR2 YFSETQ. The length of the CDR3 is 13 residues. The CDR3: CASSLDRGQTQYF. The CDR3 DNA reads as TGCGCCAGCAGCTTGGATAGGGGTCAGACCCAGTACTTC. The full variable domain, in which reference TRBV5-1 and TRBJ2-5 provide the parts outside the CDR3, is KAGVTQTPRYLIKTRGQQVTLSCSPISGHRSVSWYQQTPGQGLQFLFEYFSETQRNKGNFPGRFSGRQFSNSRSEMNVSTLELGDSALYLCASSLDRGQTQYFGPGTRLLVL.

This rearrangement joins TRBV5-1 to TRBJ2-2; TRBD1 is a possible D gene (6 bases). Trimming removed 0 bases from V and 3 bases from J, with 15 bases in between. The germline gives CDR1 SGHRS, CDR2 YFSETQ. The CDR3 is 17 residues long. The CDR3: CASSLESRGLYTGELFF. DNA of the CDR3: TGCGCCAGCAGCTTGGAATCCAGGGGCCTTTACACCGGGGAGCTGTTTTTT.

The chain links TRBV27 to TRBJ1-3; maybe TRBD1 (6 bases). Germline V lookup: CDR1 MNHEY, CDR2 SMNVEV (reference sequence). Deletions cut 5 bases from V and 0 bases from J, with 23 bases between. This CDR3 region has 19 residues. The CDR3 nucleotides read TGTGCCAGCAGTCTAGCCTCGGTTGACAGGTACCCCTCTGGAAACACCATATATTTT. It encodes CASSLASVDRYPSGNTIYF.

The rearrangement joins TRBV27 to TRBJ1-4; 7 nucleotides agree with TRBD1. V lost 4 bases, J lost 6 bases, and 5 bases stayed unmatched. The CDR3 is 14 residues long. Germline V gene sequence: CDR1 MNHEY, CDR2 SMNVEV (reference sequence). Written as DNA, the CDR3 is TGTGCCAGCAGTTACAGGGGCGGCTATGAAAAACTGTTTTTT. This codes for CASSYRGGYEKLFF.

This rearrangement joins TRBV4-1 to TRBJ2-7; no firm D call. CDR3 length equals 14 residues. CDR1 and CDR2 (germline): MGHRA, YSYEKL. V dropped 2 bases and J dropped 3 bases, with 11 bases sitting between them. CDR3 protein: CASSQTLSVYEQYF. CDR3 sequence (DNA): TGCGCCAGCAGCCAAACCTTATCGGTCTACGAGCAGTACTTC.

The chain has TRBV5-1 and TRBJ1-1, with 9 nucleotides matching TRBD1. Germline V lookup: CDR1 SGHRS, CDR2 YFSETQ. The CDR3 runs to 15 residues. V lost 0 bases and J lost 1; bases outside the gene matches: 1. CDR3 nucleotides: TGCGCCAGCAGCTTGGAGGGACAGGGGAACACTGAAGCTTTCTTT. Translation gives CASSLEGQGNTEAFF. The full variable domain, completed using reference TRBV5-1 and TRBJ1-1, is KAGVTQTPRYLIKTRGQQVTLSCSPISGHRSVSWYQQTPGQGLQFLFEYFSETQRNKGNFPGRFSGRQFSNSRSEMNVSTLELGDSALYLCASSLEGQGNTEAFFGQGTRLTVV.

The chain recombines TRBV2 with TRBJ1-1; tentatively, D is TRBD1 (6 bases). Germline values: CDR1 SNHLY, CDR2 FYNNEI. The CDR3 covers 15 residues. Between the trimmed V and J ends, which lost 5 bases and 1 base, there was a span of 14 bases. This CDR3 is CASSQTGTRNTEAFF. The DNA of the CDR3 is TGTGCCAGCAGTCAGACGGGGACAAGGAACACTGAAGCTTTCTTT.

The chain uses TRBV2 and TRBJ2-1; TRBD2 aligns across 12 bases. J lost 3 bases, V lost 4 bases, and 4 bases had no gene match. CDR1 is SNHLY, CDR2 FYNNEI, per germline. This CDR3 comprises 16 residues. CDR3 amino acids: CASSGLLAGGYNEQFF. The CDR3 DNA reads TGTGCCAGCAGTGGCCTACTAGCGGGGGGCTACAATGAGCAGTTCTTC.

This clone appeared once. The CDR3 DNA sequence: TGTGCCAGCAGCCGGGAGAGGAATATTGAAAAACTGTTTTTT. This encodes CASSRERNIEKLFF. The V gene is TRBV7-2, the J gene TRBJ1-4; D ambiguous. The ends were cut back, 5 bases at V and 7 bases at J, with 14 bases in the middle. The V gene's germline CDR1 is SGHTA and CDR2 FQGNSA. This CDR3 spans 14 amino acids.

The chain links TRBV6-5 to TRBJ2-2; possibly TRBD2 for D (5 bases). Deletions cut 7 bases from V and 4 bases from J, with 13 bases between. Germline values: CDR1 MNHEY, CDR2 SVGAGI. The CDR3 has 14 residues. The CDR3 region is CASKRGSSTGELFF. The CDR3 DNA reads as TGTGCCAGCAAACGAGGGAGTAGCACCGGGGAGCTGTTTTTT.

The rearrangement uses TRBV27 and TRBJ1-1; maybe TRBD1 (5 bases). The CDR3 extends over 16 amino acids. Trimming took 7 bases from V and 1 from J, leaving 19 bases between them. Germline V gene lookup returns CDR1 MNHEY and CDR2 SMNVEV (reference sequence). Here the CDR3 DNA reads TGTGCCAGCAACCCGACAGCGAAGCTGAAGAACACTGAAGCTTTCTTT. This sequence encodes CASNPTAKLKNTEAFF.

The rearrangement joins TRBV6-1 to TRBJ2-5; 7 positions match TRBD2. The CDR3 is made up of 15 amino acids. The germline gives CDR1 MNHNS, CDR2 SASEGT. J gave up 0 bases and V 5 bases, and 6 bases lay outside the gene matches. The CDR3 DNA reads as TGTGCCAGCAGTTCGTGGGGGGGGTACCAAGAGACCCAGTACTTC. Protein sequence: CASSSWGGYQETQYF.

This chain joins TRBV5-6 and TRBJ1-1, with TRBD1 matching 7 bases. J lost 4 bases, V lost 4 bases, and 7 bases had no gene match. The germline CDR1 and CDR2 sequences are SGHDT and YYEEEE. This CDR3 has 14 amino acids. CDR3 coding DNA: TGTGCCAGCAGCCATGGACAGGAGGTCACTGAAGCTTTCTTT. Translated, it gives CASSHGQEVTEAFF.

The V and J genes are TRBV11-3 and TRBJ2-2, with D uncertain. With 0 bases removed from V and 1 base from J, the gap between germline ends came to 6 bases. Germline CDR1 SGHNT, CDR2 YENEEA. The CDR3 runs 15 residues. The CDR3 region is CASSLEQKNTGELFF. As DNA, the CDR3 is TGTGCCAGCAGCTTAGAACAGAAGAACACCGGGGAGCTGTTTTTT.

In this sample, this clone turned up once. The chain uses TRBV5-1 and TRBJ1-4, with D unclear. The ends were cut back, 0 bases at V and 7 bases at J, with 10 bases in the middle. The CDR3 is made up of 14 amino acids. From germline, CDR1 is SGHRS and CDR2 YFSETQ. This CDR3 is CASSLGGIGEKLFF. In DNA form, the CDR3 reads TGCGCCAGCAGCTTGGGAGGGATAGGTGAAAAACTGTTTTTT.

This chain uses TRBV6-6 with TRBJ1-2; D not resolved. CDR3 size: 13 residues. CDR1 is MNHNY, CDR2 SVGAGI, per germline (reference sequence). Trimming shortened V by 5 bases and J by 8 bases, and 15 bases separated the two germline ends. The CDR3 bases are TGTGCCAGCAGTACCCGGACTGATGGAGGCTACACCTTC. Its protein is CASSTRTDGGYTF.

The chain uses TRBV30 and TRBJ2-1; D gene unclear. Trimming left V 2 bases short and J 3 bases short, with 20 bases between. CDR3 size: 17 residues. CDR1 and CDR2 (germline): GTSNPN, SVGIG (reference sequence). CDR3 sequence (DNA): TGTGCCTGGAGTTCTCCCCCCCAGGCGTCTATCTACAATGAGCAGTTCTTC. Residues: CAWSSPPQASIYNEQFF.

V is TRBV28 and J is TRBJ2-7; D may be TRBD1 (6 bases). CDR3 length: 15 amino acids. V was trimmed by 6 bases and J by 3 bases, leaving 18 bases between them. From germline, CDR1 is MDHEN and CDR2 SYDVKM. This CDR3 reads CASRPQGIASYEQYF. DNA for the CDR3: TGTGCCAGCAGACCACAGGGAATTGCAAGCTACGAGCAGTACTTC.

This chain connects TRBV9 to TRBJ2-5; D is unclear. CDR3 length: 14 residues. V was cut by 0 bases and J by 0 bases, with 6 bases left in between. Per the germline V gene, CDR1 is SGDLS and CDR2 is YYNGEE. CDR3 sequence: CASSVAQNQETQYF. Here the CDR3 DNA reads TGTGCCAGCAGCGTAGCTCAGAACCAAGAGACCCAGTACTTC.

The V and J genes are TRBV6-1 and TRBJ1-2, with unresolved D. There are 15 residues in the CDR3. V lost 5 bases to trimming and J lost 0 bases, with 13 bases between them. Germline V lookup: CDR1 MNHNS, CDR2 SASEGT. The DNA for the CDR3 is TGTGCCAGCAGTCCTACAGCCCACTCTAACTATGGCTACACCTTC. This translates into CASSPTAHSNYGYTF.

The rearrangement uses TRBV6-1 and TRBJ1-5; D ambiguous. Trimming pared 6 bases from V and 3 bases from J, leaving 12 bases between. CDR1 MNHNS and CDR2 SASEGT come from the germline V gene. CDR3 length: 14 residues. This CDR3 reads CASSPNSINQPQHF. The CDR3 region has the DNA TGTGCCAGCAGCCCTAACTCGATCAATCAGCCCCAGCATTTT.